One and the same sample provided the 9 T cell receptor beta chains below, sequenced in a study of blood T cells in healthy people across ages. Sample-barcoded 5' priming and a J-beta primer mix drove a second PCR of roughly 6 to 12 cycles. TCRdb used MiXCR to reprocess the 5' RACE reads, holding one entry per CDR3 protein. The sample has 1.5 million to 2 million distinct CDR3 sequences; approximately 28% are singletons. The sequenced sample consisted of blood. Receptors originate from a woman aged 30 to 39 in good health.

The chain combines TRBV12-3 or TRBV12-4 with TRBJ1-5; D gene uncertain. V was pared by 3 bases and J by 4 bases, with 10 bases between. This CDR3 is 14 amino acids long. For the CDR3, the DNA is TGTGCCAGCAGTTTGCAGGCCTTGAATCAGCCCCAGCATTTT. Its protein product is CASSLQALNQPQHF.

V and J are TRBV11-2 and TRBJ1-4; TRBD1 matches 7 bases. The germline CDR1 and CDR2 sequences are SGHAT and FQNNGV. CDR3 size: 15 residues. With V trimmed by 1 base and J by 8 bases, 7 bases remained unmatched. In DNA form, the CDR3 reads TGTGCCAGCAGCTTAGCGAACCGCAGGGGGGAAAAACTGTTTTTT. Protein: CASSLANRRGEKLFF. Looking up the rest from reference TRBV11-2 and TRBJ1-4 gives the full variable domain: EAGVAQSPRYKIIEKRQSVAFWCNPISGHATLYWYQQILGQGPKLLIQFQNNGVVDDSQLPKDRFSAERLKGVDSTLKIQPAKLEDSAVYLCASSLANRRGEKLFFGSGTQLSVL.

With regard to this clonotype: This sequence may be a read error, since a much larger clone differs from it by one base. The chain is built from TRBV20-1 and TRBJ2-7; TRBD2 matches at 8 bases. There are 12 residues in the CDR3. Looked up from germline, CDR1 is DFQATT and CDR2 is SNEGSKA (reference sequence). CDR3 DNA sequence: TGCAGGGTCGCTAGCGGGTCCTACGAGCAGTACTTC. Encoded protein: CRVASGSYEQYF.

Many counts were recorded for this clonotype. The chain recombines TRBV20-1 with TRBJ2-5; 7 nucleotides align to TRBD2. The CDR3 spans 13 residues. From germline, CDR1 is DFQATT and CDR2 SNEGSKA (reference sequence). The V gene end was trimmed by 3 bases and the J gene end by 2 bases; junction bases not matched to a gene: 3. The CDR3 nucleotides read TGCAGTGCTAGGAGCGGGGCACAAGAGACCCAGTACTTC. This encodes CSARSGAQETQYF.

Regarding this clonotype: The junction and the germline gene differ at one end; a read error may be behind it. The chain couples TRBV5-1 to TRBJ2-3; D assignment may be TRBD1 or TRBD2 (5 bases each). CDR3 length: 16 residues. The germline CDR1 and CDR2 sequences are SGHRS and YFSETQ. Here the CDR3 reads CAGSLGPSTSTDTQYF. In nucleotides, the CDR3 is TGCGCCGGCAGCTTGGGGCCTAGCACTAGCACAGATACGCAGTATTTT.

This chain connects TRBV7-3 to TRBJ2-5, with 15 nucleotides matching TRBD2. The CDR3 extends over 16 amino acids. In germline, CDR1 is SGHTA, CDR2 FQGTGA. J lost 6 bases, V lost 7 bases, and 9 bases had no gene match. The CDR3 DNA follows: TGTGCCAGCATCTGGGGGACTAGCGGGGGGAGAAAGACCCAGTACTTC. The encoded protein is CASIWGTSGGRKTQYF. Full variable domain (remainder filled in from reference TRBV7-3 and TRBJ2-5): GAGVSQTPSNKVTEKGKYVELRCDPISGHTALYWYRQSLGQGPEFLIYFQGTGAADDSGLPNDRFFAVRPEGSVSTLKIQRTERGDSAVYLCASIWGTSGGRKTQYFGPGTRLLVL.

The chain is built from TRBV12-3 or TRBV12-4 and TRBJ1-2, with TRBD1 matching 7 bases. The CDR3 is 14 amino acids. The ends lost 10 bases at V and 4 bases at J; junction bases unmatched: 12. As DNA, the CDR3 is TGTGCCAACAGACCCGGGACAGCAATCTATGGCTACACCTTC. Translating gives CANRPGTAIYGYTF.

The CDR3 protein is CASRGQGMNTEAFF. The CDR3 DNA is TGTGCCAGCAGGGGACAGGGGATGAACACTGAAGCTTTCTTT. The V gene is TRBV3-1, the J gene TRBJ1-1, with 10 bases identical to TRBD1. The CDR3 has 14 residues. Germline values: CDR1 LGHDT, CDR2 YNNKEL (reference sequence). With 6 bases clipped from V and 0 bases from J, the junction kept 1 base outside the gene matches.

This clonotype was counted many times. The V gene is TRBV12-3 or TRBV12-4, the J gene TRBJ2-7; tentative D call: TRBD1 (6 bases). This CDR3 contains 15 residues. Deletions cut 7 bases from V and 0 bases from J, with 16 bases between. CDR3 region: CASNHGQRSSYEQYF. CDR3 bases: TGTGCCAGCAACCATGGACAGAGGAGCTCCTACGAGCAGTACTTC.